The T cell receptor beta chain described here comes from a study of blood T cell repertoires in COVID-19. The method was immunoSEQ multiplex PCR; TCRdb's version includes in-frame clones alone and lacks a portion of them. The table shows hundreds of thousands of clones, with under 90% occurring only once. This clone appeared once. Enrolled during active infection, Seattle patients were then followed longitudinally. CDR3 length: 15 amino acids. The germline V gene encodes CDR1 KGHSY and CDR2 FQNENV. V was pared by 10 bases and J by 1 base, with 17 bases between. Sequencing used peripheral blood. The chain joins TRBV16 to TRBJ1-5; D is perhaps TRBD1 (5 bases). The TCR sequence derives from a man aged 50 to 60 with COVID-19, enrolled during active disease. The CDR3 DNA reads TGTGCCACCCGAACAGGAGGGCAGAGCAATCAGCCCCAGCATTTT. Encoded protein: CATRTGGQSNQPQHF.